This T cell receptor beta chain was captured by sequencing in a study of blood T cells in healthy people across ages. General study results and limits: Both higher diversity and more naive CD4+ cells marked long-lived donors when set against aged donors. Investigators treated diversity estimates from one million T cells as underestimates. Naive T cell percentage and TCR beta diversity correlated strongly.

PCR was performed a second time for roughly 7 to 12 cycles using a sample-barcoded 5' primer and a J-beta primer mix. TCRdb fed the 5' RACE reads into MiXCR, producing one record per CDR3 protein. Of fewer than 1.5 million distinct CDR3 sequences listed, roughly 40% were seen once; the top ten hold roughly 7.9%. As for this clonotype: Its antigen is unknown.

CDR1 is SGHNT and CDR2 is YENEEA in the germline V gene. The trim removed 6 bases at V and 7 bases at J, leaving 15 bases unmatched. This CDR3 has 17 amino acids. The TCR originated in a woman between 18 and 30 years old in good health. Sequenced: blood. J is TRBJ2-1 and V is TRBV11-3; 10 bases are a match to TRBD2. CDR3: CASSSRESSGGANEQFF. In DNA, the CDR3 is TGTGCCAGCAGTTCCCGTGAATCCAGCGGGGGGGCAAATGAGCAGTTCTTC.